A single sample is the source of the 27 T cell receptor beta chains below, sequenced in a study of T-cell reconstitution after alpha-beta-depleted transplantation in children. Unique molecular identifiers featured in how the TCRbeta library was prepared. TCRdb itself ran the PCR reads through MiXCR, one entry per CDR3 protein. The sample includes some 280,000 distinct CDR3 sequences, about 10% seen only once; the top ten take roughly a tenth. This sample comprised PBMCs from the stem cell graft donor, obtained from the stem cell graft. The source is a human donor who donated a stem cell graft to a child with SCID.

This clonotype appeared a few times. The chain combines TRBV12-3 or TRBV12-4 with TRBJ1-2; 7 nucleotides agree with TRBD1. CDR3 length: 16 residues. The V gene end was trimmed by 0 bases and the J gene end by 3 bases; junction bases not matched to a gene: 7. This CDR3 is CASSLAPWDRDYGYTF. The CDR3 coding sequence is TGTGCCAGCAGTTTAGCGCCATGGGACAGAGACTATGGCTACACCTTC.

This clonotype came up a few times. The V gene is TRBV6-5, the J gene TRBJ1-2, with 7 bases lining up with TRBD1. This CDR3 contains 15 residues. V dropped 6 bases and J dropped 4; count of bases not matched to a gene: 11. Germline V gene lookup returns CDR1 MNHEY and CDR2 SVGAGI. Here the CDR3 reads CASRPGRGLGYGYTF. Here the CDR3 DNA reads TGTGCCAGCAGGCCCGGGAGGGGGCTTGGCTATGGCTACACCTTC.

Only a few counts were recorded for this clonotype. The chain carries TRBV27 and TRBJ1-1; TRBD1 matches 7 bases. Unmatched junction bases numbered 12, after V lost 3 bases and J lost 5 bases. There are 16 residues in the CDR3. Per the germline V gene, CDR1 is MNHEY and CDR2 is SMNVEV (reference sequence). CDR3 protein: CASSLYSWDRETEAFF. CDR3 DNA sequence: TGTGCCAGCAGTTTGTACTCTTGGGACAGAGAGACTGAAGCTTTCTTT.

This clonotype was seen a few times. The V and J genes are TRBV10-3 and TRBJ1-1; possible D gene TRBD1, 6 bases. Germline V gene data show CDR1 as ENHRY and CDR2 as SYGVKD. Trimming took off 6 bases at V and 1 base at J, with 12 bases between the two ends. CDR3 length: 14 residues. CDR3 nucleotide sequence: TGTGCCATCAGACCTTCACAGGGGAACACTGAAGCTTTCTTT. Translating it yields CAIRPSQGNTEAFF.

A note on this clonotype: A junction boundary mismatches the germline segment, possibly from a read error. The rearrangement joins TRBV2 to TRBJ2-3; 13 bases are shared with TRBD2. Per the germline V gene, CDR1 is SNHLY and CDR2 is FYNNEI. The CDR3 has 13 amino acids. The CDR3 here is CASTGLAGTTQYF. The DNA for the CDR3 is TGTGCGAGCACGGGACTAGCGGGGACTACGCAGTATTTT.

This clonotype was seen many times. CDR3 DNA sequence: TGCGCCAGCAGTGTTAAGGGCGGGGAGACCCAGTACTTC. Its protein is CASSVKGGETQYF. The chain links TRBV10-2 to TRBJ2-5, with a weak D call TRBD2 (5 bases). CDR3 size: 13 residues. The V end was cut by 4 bases, the J end by 5 bases, with 11 bases between. CDR1 and CDR2 (germline): WSHSY, SAAADI.

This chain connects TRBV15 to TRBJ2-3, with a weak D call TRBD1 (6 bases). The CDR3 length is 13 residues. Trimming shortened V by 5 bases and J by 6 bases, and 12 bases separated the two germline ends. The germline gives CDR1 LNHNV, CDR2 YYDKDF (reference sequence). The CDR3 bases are TGTGCCACCAGCGCATACAGGGAGGATACGCAGTATTTT. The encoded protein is CATSAYREDTQYF.

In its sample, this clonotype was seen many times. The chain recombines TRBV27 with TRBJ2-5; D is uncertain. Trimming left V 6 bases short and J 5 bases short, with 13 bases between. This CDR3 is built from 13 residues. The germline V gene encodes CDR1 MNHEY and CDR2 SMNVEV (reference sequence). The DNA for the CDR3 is TGTGCCAGCAGCAATTCCCCTTGGGAGACCCAGTACTTC. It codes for CASSNSPWETQYF.

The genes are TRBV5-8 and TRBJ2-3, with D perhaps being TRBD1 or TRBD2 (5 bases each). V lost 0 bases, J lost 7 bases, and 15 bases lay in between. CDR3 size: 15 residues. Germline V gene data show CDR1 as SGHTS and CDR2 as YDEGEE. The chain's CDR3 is CASSLGQRSGNTQYF. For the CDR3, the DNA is TGTGCCAGCAGCTTGGGACAGAGGTCCGGGAATACGCAGTATTTT.

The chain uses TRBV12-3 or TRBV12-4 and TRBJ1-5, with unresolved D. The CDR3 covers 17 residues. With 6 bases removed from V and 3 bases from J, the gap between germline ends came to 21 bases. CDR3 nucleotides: TGTGCCAGCAGCTTTATGATGGGCGGGAGGATCAATCAGCCCCAGCATTTT. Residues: CASSFMMGGRINQPQHF.

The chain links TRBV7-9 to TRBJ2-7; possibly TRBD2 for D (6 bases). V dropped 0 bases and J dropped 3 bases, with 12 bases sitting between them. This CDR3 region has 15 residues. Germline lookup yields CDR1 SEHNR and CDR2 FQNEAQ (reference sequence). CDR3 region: CASSLARDWNYEQYF. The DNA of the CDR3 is TGTGCCAGCAGCTTAGCTAGGGACTGGAACTACGAGCAGTACTTC.

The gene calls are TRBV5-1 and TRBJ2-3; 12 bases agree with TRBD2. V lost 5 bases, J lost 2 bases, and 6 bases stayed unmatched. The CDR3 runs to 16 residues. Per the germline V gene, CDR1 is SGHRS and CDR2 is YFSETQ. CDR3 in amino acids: CASSSLAGGSTDTQYF. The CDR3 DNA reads TGCGCCAGCAGTTCCCTAGCGGGGGGGTCCACAGATACGCAGTATTTT.

The CDR3 region is CASSRQAWSGDTQYF. Here the CDR3 DNA reads TGTGCCAGCAGCCGACAGGCCTGGTCGGGGGATACGCAGTATTTT. V is TRBV7-3 and J is TRBJ2-3; D possibly corresponds to TRBD1 (6 bases). CDR1 and CDR2 from the germline V gene are SGHTA and FQGTGA. The CDR3 totals 15 residues. Trimming cost V 5 bases and J 6 bases, with 18 bases left between them.

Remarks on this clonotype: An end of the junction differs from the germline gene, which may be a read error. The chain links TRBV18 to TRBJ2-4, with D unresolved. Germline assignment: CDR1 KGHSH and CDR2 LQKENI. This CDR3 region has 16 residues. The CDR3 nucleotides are TGTGCCAGCTCTCCACTGCCGGCCGGAGCCAAAAACATTCAGTACTTC. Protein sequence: CASSPLPAGAKNIQYF.

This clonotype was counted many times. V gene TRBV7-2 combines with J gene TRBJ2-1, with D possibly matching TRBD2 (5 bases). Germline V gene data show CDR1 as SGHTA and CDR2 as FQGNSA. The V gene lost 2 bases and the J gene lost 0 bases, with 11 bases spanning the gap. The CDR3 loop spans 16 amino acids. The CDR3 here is CASSLFGSSSYNEQFF. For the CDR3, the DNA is TGTGCCAGCAGCTTATTTGGGAGTAGCTCCTACAATGAGCAGTTCTTC.

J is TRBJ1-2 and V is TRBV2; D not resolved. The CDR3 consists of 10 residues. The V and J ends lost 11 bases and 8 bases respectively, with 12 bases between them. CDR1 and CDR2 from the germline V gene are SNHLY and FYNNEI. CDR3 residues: CAVPGVGYTF. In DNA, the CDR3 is TGTGCCGTACCGGGTGTGGGCTACACCTTC.

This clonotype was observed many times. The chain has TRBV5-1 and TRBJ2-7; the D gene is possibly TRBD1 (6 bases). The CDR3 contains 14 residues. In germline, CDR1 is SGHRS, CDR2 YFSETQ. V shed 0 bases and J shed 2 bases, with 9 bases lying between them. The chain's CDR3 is CASSLGPGAYEQYF. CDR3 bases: TGCGCCAGCAGCTTGGGTCCAGGGGCCTACGAGCAGTACTTC.

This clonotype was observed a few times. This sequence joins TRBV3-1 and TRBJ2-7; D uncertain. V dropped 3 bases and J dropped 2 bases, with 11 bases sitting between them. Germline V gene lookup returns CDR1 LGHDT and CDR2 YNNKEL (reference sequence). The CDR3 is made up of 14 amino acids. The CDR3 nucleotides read TGTGCCAGCAGCCATGTGGAAAACACCTACGAGCAGTACTTC. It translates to CASSHVENTYEQYF.

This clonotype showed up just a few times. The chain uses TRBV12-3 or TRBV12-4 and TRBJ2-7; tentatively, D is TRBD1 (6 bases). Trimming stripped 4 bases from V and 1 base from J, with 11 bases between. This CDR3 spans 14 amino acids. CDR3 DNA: TGTGCCAGCAGTTCCAGTACAGGGTCCTACGAGCAGTACTTC. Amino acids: CASSSSTGSYEQYF.

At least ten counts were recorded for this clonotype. The CDR3 DNA is TGCGCCAGCAGTGAGTTGGCAGGACGGTATGGCTACACCTTC. This sequence encodes CASSELAGRYGYTF. The rearrangement joins TRBV10-2 to TRBJ1-2; no firm D call. The germline V and J ends were trimmed by 1 base and 5 bases, with 11 bases remaining between them. This CDR3 region has 14 residues. The germline V gene encodes CDR1 WSHSY and CDR2 SAAADI.

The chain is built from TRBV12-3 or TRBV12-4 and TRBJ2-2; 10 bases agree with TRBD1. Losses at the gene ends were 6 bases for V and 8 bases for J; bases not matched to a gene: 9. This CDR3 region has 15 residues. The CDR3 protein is CASRGWDRGGGELFF. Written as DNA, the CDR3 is TGTGCCAGCAGGGGCTGGGACAGGGGCGGAGGGGAGCTGTTTTTT.

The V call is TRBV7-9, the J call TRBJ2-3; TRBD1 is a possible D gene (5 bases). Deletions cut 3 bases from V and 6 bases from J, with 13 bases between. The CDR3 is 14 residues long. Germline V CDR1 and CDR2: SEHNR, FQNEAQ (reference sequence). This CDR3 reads CASSFLARDDTQYF. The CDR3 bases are TGTGCCAGCAGCTTTTTGGCCAGGGATGATACGCAGTATTTT.

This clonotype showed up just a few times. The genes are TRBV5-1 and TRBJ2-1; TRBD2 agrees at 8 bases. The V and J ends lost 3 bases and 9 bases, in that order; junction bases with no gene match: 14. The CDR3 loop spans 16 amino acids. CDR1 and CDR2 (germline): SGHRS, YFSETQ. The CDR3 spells CASSSQTGTSPTEQFF. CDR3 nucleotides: TGCGCCAGCAGCTCCCAAACCGGGACTAGTCCTACTGAGCAGTTCTTC.

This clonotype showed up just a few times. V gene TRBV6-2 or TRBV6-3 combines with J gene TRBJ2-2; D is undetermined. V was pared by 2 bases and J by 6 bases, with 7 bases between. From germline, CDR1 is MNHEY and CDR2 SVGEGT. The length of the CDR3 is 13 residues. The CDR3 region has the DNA TGTGCCAGCAGTTACCCAGGAGCCGGGGAGCTGTTTTTT. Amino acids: CASSYPGAGELFF.

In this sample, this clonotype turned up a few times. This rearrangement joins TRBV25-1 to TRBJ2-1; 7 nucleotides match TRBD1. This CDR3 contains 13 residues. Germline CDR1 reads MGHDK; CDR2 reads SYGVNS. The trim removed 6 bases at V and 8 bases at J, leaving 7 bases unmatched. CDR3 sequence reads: CASRDRYLYEQFF. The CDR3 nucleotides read TGTGCCAGCAGGGACAGGTATCTGTATGAGCAGTTCTTC.

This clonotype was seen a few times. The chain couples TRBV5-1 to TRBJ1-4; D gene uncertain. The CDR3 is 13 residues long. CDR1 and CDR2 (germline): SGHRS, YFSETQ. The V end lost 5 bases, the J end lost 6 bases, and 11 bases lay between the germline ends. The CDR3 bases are TGCGCCAGCAGATTAAGACTAGATGAAAAACTGTTTTTT. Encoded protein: CASRLRLDEKLFF.

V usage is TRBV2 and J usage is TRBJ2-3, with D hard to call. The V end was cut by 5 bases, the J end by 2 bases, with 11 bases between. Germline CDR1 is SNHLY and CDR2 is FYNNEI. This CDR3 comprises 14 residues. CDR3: CASSNNLLTDTQYF. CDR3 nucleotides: TGTGCCAGCAGTAACAACCTCCTCACAGATACGCAGTATTTT.